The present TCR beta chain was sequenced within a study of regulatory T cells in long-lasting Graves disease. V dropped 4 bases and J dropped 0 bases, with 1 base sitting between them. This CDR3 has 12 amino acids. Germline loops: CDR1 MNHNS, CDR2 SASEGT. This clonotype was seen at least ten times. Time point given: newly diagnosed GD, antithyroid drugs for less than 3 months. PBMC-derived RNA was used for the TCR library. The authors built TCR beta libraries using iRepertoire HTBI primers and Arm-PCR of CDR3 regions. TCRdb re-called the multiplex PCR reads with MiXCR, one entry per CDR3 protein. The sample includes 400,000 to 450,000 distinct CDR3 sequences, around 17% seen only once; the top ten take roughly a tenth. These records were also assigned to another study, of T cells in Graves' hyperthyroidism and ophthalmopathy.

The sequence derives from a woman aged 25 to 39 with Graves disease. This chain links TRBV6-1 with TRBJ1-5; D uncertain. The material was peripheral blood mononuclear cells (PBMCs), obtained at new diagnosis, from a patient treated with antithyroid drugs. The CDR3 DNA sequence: TGTGCCAGCAGTGGTAGCAATCAGCCCCAGCATTTT. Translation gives CASSGSNQPQHF.